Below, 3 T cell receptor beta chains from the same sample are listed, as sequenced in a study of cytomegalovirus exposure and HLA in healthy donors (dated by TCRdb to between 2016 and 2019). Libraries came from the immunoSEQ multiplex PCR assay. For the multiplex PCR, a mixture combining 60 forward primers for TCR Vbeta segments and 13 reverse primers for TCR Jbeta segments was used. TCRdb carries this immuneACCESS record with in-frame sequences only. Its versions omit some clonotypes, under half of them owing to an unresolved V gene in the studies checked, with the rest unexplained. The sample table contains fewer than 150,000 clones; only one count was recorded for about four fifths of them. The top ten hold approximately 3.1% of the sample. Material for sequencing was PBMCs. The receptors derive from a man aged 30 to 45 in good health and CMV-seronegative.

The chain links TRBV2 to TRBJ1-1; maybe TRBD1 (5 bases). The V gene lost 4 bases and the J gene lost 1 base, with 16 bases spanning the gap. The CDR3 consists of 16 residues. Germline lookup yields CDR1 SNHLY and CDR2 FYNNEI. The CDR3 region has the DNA TGTGCCAGCAGTGTTGCTTTGGCAGGGAAGAACACTGAAGCTTTCTTT. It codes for CASSVALAGKNTEAFF.

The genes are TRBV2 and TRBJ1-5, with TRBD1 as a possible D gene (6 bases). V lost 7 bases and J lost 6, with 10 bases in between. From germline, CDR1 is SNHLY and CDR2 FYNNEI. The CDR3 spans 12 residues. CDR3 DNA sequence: TGTGCCAGCAACCAGGGGAGTCAGCCCCAGCATTTT. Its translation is CASNQGSQPQHF.

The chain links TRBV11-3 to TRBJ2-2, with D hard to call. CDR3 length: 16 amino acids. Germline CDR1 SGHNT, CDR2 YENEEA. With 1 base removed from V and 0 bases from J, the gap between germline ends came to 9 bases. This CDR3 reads CASSLGADTNTGELFF. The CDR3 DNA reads TGTGCCAGCAGCTTAGGGGCAGATACGAACACCGGGGAGCTGTTTTTT.